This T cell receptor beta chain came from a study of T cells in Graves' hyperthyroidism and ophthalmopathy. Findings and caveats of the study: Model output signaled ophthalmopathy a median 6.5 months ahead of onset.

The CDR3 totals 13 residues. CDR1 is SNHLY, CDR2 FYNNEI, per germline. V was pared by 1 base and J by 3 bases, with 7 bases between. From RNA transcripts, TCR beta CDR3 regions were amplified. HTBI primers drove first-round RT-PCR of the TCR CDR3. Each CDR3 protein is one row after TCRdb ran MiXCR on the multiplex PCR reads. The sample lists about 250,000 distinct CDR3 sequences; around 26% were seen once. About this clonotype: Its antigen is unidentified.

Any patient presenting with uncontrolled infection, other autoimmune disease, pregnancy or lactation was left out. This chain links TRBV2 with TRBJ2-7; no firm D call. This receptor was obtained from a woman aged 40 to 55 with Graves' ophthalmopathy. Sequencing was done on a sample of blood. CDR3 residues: CASSEGRLYEQYF. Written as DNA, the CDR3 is TGTGCCAGCAGTGAAGGACGGCTCTACGAGCAGTACTTC.